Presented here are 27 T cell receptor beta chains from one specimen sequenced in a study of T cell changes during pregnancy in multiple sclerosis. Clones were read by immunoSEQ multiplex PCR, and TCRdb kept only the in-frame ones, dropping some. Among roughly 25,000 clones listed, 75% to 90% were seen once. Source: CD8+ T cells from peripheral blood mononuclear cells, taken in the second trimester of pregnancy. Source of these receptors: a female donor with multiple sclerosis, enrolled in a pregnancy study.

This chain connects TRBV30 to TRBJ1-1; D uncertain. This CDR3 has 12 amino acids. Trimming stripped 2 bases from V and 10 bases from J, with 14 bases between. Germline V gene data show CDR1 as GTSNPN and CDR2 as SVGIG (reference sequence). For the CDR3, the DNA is TGTGCCTGGAGTTACGCCGGGGAGCGAGCTTTCTTT. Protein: CAWSYAGERAFF.

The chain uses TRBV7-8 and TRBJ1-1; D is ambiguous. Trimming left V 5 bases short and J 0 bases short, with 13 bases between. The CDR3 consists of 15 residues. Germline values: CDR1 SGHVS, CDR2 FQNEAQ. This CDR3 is CASSPGRTLNTEAFF. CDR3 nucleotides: TGTGCCAGCAGCCCCGGGCGGACTCTGAACACTGAAGCTTTCTTT.

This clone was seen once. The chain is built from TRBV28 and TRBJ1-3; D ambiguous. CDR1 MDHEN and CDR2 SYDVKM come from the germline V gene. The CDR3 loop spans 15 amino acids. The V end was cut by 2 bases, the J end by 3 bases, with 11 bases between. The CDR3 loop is CASSLPPGSGNTIYF. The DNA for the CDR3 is TGTGCCAGCAGTTTACCCCCAGGAAGTGGAAACACCATATATTTT.

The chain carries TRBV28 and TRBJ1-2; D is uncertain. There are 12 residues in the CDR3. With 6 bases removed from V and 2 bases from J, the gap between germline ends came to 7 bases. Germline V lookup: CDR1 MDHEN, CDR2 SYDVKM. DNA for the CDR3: TGTGCCAGCAGGTCGGGAAACTATGGCTACACCTTC. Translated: CASRSGNYGYTF.

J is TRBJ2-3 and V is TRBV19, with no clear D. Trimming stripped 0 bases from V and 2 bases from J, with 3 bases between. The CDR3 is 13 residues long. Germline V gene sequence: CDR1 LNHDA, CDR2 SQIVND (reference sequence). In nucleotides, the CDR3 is TGTGCCAGTAGTATAGATCACACAGATACGCAGTATTTT. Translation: CASSIDHTDTQYF.

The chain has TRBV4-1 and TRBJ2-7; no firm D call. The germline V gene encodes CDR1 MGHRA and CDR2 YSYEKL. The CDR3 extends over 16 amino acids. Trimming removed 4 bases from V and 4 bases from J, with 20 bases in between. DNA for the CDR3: TGCGCCAGCAGCCCGACCGACCCGAGTTGGGCGTACGAGCAGTACTTC. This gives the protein CASSPTDPSWAYEQYF.

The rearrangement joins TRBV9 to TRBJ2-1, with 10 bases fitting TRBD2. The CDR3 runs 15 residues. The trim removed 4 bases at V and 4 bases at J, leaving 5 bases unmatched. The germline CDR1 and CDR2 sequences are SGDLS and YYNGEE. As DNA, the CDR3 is TGTGCCAGCAGCCCTAGCGGGAGACGGTACAATGAGCAGTTCTTC. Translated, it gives CASSPSGRRYNEQFF. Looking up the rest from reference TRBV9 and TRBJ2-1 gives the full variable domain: DSGVTQTPKHLITATGQRVTLRCSPRSGDLSVYWYQQSLDQGLQFLIQYYNGEERAKGNILERFSAQQFPDLHSELNLSSLELGDSALYFCASSPSGRRYNEQFFGPGTRLTVL.

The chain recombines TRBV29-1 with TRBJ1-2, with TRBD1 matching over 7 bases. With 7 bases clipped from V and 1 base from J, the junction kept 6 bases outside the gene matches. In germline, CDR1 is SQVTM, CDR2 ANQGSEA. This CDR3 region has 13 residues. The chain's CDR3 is CSALGQDNYGYTF. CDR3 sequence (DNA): TGCAGCGCCTTAGGACAGGATAACTATGGCTACACCTTC.

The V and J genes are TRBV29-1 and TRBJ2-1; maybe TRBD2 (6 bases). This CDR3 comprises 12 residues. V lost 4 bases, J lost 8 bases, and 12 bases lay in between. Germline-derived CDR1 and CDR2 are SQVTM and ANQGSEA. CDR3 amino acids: CSVGGSGDEQFF. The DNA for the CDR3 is TGCAGCGTTGGAGGTAGCGGAGATGAGCAGTTCTTC.

CDR3: CASSLSGGRADTQYF. The CDR3 nucleotides are TGTGCCAGCAGTCTCAGTGGAGGGAGAGCAGATACGCAGTATTTT. The gene calls are TRBV27 and TRBJ2-3, with D tentatively TRBD2 (6 bases). This CDR3 is built from 15 residues. V was clipped by 5 bases and J by 4 bases, with 16 bases between them. Germline loops: CDR1 MNHEY, CDR2 SMNVEV (reference sequence).

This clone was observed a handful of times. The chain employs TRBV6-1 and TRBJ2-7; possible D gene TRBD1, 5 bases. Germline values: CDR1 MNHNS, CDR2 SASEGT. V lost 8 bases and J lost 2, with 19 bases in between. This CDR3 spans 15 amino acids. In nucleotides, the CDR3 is TGTGCCAGCTCAAGTCAGTCAGGGTCCGCCTACGAGCAGTACTTC. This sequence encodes CASSSQSGSAYEQYF.

The CDR3 DNA sequence: TGTGCCAGCAGTGATTCGGGGGACGACCCATACGAGCAGTACTTC. Protein: CASSDSGDDPYEQYF. V and J are TRBV2 and TRBJ2-7; perhaps TRBD2 as D (6 bases). The CDR3 sequence is 15 residues long. The germline V gene has CDR1 SNHLY and CDR2 FYNNEI. Deletions cut 3 bases from V and 4 bases from J, with 16 bases between.

The CDR3 DNA is TGCAGCGTTGGTCTCTCCCTCGAGCAGTACTTC. Translated, it gives CSVGLSLEQYF. The chain carries TRBV29-1 and TRBJ2-7, with D unclear. The CDR3 is 11 residues long. V shed 4 bases and J shed 6 bases, with 10 bases lying between them. Per germline, CDR1 SQVTM and CDR2 ANQGSEA.

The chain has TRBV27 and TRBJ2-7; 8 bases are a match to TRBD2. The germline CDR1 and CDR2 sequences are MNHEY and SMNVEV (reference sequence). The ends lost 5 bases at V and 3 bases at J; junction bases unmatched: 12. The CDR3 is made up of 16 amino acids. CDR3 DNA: TGTGCCAGCAGTAACCCAGGGACTAGTGGGGTCTACGAGCAGTACTTC. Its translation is CASSNPGTSGVYEQYF.

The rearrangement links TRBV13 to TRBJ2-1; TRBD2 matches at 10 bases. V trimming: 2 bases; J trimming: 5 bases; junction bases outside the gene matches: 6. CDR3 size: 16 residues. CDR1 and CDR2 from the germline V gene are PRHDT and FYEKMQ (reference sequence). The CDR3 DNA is TGTGCCAGCAGCTTACTATTAGCGGGAGGACACAATGAGCAGTTCTTC. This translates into CASSLLLAGGHNEQFF.

CDR3 DNA sequence: TGTGCCAGCAGTCACCCACCGGGACAGGGCGACTACGAGCAGTACTTC. It translates to CASSHPPGQGDYEQYF. The chain couples TRBV28 to TRBJ2-7, with 9 bases matching TRBD1. The V and J ends lost 5 bases and 3 bases, in that order; junction bases with no gene match: 11. The CDR3 sequence is 16 residues long. Germline V gene lookup returns CDR1 MDHEN and CDR2 SYDVKM.

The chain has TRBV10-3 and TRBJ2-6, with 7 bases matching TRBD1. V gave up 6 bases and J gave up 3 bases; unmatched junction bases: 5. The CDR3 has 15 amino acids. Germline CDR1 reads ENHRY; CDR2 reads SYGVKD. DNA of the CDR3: TGTGCCATCAGCCAAGACAGGGTTGGGGCCAACGTCCTGACTTTC. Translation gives CAISQDRVGANVLTF.

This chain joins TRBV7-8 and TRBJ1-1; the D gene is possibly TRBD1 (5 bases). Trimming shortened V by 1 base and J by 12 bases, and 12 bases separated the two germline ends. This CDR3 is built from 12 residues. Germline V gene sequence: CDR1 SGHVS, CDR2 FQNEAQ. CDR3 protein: CASSLGTGSTFF. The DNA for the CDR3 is TGTGCCAGCAGCTTAGGTACAGGATCTACTTTCTTT.

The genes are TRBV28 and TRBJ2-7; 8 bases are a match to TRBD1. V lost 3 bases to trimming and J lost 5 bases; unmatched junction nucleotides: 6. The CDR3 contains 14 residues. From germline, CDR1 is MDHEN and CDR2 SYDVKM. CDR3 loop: CASSFTDRGHEQYF. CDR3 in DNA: TGTGCCAGCAGTTTCACAGACAGGGGACACGAGCAGTACTTC.

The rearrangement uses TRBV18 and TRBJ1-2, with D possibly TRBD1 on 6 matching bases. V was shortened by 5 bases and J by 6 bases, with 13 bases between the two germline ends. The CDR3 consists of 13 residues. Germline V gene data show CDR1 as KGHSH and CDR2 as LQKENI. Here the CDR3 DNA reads TGTGCCAGCTCAGAAACAGGGATTGATGGCTACACCTTC. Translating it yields CASSETGIDGYTF.

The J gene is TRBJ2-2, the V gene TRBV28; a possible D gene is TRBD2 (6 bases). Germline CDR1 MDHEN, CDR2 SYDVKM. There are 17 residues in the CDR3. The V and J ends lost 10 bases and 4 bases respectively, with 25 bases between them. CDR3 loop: CATTTVLALLGTGELFF. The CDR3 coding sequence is TGTGCCACTACAACGGTACTAGCTCTCCTGGGCACCGGGGAGCTGTTTTTT.

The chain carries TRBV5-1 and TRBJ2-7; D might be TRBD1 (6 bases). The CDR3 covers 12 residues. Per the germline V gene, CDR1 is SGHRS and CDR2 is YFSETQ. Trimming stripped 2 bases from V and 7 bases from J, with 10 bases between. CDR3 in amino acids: CASSLTGREQYF. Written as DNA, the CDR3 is TGCGCCAGCAGCTTAACAGGGAGAGAGCAGTACTTC.

The CDR3 DNA sequence: TGCGCCAGCAGCCAAGACTACGGGAACACCGGGGAGCTGTTTTTT. It is translated as CASSQDYGNTGELFF. This chain connects TRBV4-3 to TRBJ2-2; D not resolved. V lost 0 bases to trimming and J lost 1 base, with 6 bases between them. Germline V gene sequence: CDR1 LGHNA, CDR2 YSLEER. This CDR3 has 15 residues.

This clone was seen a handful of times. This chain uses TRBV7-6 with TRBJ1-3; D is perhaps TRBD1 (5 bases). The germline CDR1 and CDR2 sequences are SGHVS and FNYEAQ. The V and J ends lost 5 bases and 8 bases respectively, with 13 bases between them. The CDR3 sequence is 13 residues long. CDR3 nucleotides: TGTGCCAGCAGCCCTGACAGAGGCCACACCATATATTTT. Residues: CASSPDRGHTIYF.

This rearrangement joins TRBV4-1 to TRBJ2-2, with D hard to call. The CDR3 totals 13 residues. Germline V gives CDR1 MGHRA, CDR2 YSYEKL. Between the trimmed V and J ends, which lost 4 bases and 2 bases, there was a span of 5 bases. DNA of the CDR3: TGCGCCAGCAGCCCACTAAACACCGGGGAGCTGTTTTTT. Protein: CASSPLNTGELFF.

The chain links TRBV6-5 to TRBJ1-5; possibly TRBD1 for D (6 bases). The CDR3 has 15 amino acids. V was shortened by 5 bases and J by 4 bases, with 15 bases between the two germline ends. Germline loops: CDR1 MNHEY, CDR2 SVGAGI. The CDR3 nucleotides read TGTGCCAGCAGTACCAGCAGGGGTCTGAATCAGCCCCAGCATTTT. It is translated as CASSTSRGLNQPQHF.

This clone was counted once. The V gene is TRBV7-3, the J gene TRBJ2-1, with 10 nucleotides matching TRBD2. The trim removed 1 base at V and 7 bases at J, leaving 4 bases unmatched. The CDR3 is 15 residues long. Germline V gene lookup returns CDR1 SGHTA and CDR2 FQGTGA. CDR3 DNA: TGTGCCAGCAGCTTAAGGGCTAGCGGGAGAAATGAGCAGTTCTTC. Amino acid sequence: CASSLRASGRNEQFF.